These 9 T cell receptor beta chains were sequenced from one sample in a study. From the 5' RACE reads, TCRdb called clonotypes with MiXCR, one entry per CDR3 protein. The data show approximately 53,000 distinct CDR3 sequences, with about 28% seen just once and roughly 3.3% held by the top ten. Material: tumor-infiltrating memory CD4+ T cells sorted from the breast tumor. Subset specified: memory CD4+ T cells, CD4+CD45RO+CD25-. The receptor source for this set is a female donor with breast cancer.

The rearrangement joins TRBV9 to TRBJ1-1; D is possibly TRBD1 (6 bases). Germline loops: CDR1 SGDLS, CDR2 YYNGEE. Trimming left V 3 bases short and J 3 bases short, with 12 bases between. The length of the CDR3 is 14 residues. The CDR3 loop is CASSGGGGYTEAFF. In DNA, the CDR3 is TGTGCCAGCAGCGGGGGAGGGGGGTACACTGAAGCTTTCTTT.

The chain combines TRBV10-3 with TRBJ2-7, with 9 bases lining up with TRBD1. The V and J ends lost 5 bases and 3 bases, in that order; junction bases with no gene match: 5. The CDR3 is made up of 14 amino acids. Per the germline V gene, CDR1 is ENHRY and CDR2 is SYGVKD. The CDR3 loop is CAISRRDRDYEQYF. The CDR3, as DNA: TGTGCCATCAGTCGCCGGGACAGGGACTACGAGCAGTACTTC.

As for this clonotype: One junction end disagrees with the germline gene, perhaps due to a read error. The chain employs TRBV20-1 and TRBJ1-1; D is unresolved. The length of the CDR3 is 14 residues. Germline values: CDR1 DFQATT, CDR2 SNEGSKA (reference sequence). DNA of the CDR3: TGCAGCGCTAGCCCCCCAAACTTAGGGACTGAAGCTTTCTTT. Its translation is CSASPPNLGTEAFF.

This clonotype turned up a few times. This rearrangement joins TRBV9 to TRBJ2-7; perhaps TRBD2 as D (6 bases). With 2 bases removed from V and 6 bases from J, the gap between germline ends came to 15 bases. This CDR3 is 14 amino acids long. Germline CDR1 is SGDLS and CDR2 is YYNGEE. DNA of the CDR3: TGTGCCAGCAGCGTTCGGGACTCGTCTCTCGAGCAGTACTTC. Translating gives CASSVRDSSLEQYF. Full variable domain (remainder filled in from reference TRBV9 and TRBJ2-7): DSGVTQTPKHLITATGQRVTLRCSPRSGDLSVYWYQQSLDQGLQFLIQYYNGEERAKGNILERFSAQQFPDLHSELNLSSLELGDSALYFCASSVRDSSLEQYFGPGTRLTVT.

This chain links TRBV4-3 with TRBJ1-5, with TRBD1 matching 8 bases. Germline trimming cut 4 bases from V and 4 bases from J; bases unmatched to any gene: 3. The CDR3 runs to 14 residues. Germline V gives CDR1 LGHNA, CDR2 YSLEER. For the CDR3, the DNA is TGCGCCAGCAGCCTCCGGACAGGGAATCAGCCCCAGCATTTT. This codes for CASSLRTGNQPQHF.

The table lists this clonotype with a few counts. This rearrangement joins TRBV20-1 to TRBJ2-7; D unclear. CDR3 length: 13 amino acids. The germline V gene has CDR1 DFQATT and CDR2 SNEGSKA (reference sequence). V was cut by 0 bases and J by 2 bases, with 8 bases left in between. The chain's CDR3 is CSARDRSPYEQYF. CDR3 sequence (DNA): TGCAGTGCTAGAGATAGGAGCCCCTACGAGCAGTACTTC.

This clonotype has just one count. An end of the junction does not agree with germline; a read error may underlie this. The rearrangement joins TRBV24-1 to TRBJ2-1; D tentatively reads TRBD1 or TRBD2 (5 bases each). Germline CDR1 reads KGHDR; CDR2 reads SFDVKD. The CDR3 extends over 12 amino acids. The DNA for the CDR3 is TGTGCCACCAGTCGCCGGGGCGATGAGCAGTGCTTC. It translates to CATSRRGDEQCF.

The chain employs TRBV5-6 and TRBJ2-1, with D tentatively TRBD2 (5 bases). There are 18 residues in the CDR3. CDR1 SGHDT and CDR2 YYEEEE come from the germline V gene. V was shortened by 2 bases and J by 0 bases, with 18 bases between the two germline ends. The CDR3 DNA sequence: TGTGCCAGCAGCTTCGACCGGGGTTGGTTCCCCTCCTACAATGAGCAGTTCTTC. Amino acids: CASSFDRGWFPSYNEQFF.

This clonotype was recorded once. Because the CDR3 is missing its conserved closing phenylalanine or tryptophan, this is likely a read error. The chain couples TRBV4-2 to TRBJ1-4, with TRBD1 as a possible D gene (6 bases). Germline V gene sequence: CDR1 LGHNA, CDR2 YNFKEQ. CDR3 length equals 17 residues. V lost 4 bases and J lost 8, with 23 bases in between. The CDR3 sequence is CASSPESSGALREKLFL. The DNA for the CDR3 is TGTGCCAGCAGCCCAGAGTCGTCGGGGGCGCTTAGGGAAAAACTGTTTCTT.